This TCR beta chain was recovered during a study of blood T cell repertoires in COVID-19. At the level of the study: PBMCs, B-cell-depleted T cells, or T cells were the source of the cDNA or gDNA that made up the material.

The data were produced by immunoSEQ multiplex PCR, yet TCRdb's version contains in-frame clones alone and is incomplete. Among approximately 94,000 clones listed, around four fifths were seen once. CDR3 length: 13 amino acids. CDR1 and CDR2 (germline): SEHNR, FQNEAQ (reference sequence). The J segment lost 10 bases and the V segment lost 1 base, leaving 6 bases of the junction unmatched. Sequenced material: peripheral blood. This TCR came from a woman between 65 and 79 years old with acute or convalescent COVID-19. The chain links TRBV7-9 to TRBJ1-1; TRBD1 aligns across 7 bases. The CDR3 sequence is CASSLGYRGAAFF. The CDR3 coding sequence is TGTGCCAGCAGCTTAGGTTACAGGGGTGCAGCTTTCTTT.